The T cell receptor (beta chain) under discussion was sequenced for a study of identical twins. Study observations and caveats: Weaker excess sharing between twins was seen in beta out-of-frame sequences.

The V gene lost 6 bases and the J gene lost 6 bases, with 12 bases spanning the gap. The V gene's germline CDR1 is DFQATT and CDR2 SNEGSKA (reference sequence). The CDR3 covers 11 residues. This clonotype appeared many times. The target antigen is unknown. TCRdb passed the 5' RACE reads through MiXCR, listing each CDR3 protein once. The profile shows a few hundred thousand distinct CDR3 sequences, less than 20% of them singletons. J is TRBJ2-7 and V is TRBV20-1; D is unresolved. The source of this sequence is a man between 50 and 59 years old in good health. The specimen was naive T cells sorted from blood. The DNA for the CDR3 is TGCAGTGCACGTCCTGCTTTCGAGCAGTACTTC. Its protein product is CSARPAFEQYF.